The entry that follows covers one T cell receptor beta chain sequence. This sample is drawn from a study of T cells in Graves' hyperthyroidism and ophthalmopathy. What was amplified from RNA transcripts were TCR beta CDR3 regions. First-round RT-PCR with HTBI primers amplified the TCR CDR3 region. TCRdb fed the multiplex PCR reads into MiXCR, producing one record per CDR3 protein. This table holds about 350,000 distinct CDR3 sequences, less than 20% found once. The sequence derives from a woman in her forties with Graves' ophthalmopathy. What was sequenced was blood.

The CDR3 here is CASRNRRSVQETQYF. CDR3 nucleotides: TGTGCCAGCAGGAACCGTCGCTCGGTCCAAGAGACCCAGTACTTC. The chain has TRBV28 and TRBJ2-5; D not certain. This CDR3 region has 15 residues. Germline V lookup: CDR1 MDHEN, CDR2 SYDVKM. The ends were cut back, 6 bases at V and 1 base at J, with 15 bases in the middle.